The 27 T cell receptor beta chains in this list originate from one sample, sequenced in a study of OX40 agonist ivuxolimab in advanced cancers. Using immunoSEQ multiplex PCR, the repertoire was profiled, and TCRdb retains in-frame clones only, with some absent. Of over 50,000 clones listed, more than 80% are singletons. Sequencing was performed on CD4+ or CD8+ T cells sorted from blood, taken in a trial of the OX40 agonist ivuxolimab. Source of these receptors: an adult with an advanced solid tumor such as melanoma, head and neck, liver or kidney cancer.

The V and J genes are TRBV6-6 and TRBJ1-5; D remains unclear. Germline V gene data show CDR1 as MNHNY and CDR2 as SVGAGI (reference sequence). Trimming cost V 0 bases and J 9 bases, with 9 bases left between them. The CDR3 is 13 amino acids. Written as DNA, the CDR3 is TGTGCCAGCAGTTACTCGATCCTCCGGCCCCAGCATTTT. This encodes CASSYSILRPQHF.

V and J are TRBV5-5 and TRBJ1-1; no firm D call. The V gene lost 0 bases and the J gene lost 8 bases, with 11 bases spanning the gap. This CDR3 has 13 amino acids. Germline CDR1 SGHKS, CDR2 YYEKEE (reference sequence). The CDR3 spells CASSLGGTAEAFF. CDR3 coding DNA: TGTGCCAGCAGCTTGGGGGGTACGGCCGAAGCTTTCTTT.

The rearrangement joins TRBV6-6 to TRBJ2-5, with D possibly matching TRBD2 (5 bases). The CDR3 length is 12 residues. CDR1 and CDR2 (germline): MNHNY, SVGAGI (reference sequence). Trimming removed 8 bases at V and 5 bases at J, with 12 bases between. The CDR3 sequence: CASRADYETQYF. In nucleotides, the CDR3 is TGTGCCAGCCGAGCGGATTACGAGACCCAGTACTTC.

Here the CDR3 reads CASSYTGDQNIQYF. CDR3 nucleotides: TGTGCCAGCAGTTATACAGGGGATCAAAACATTCAGTACTTC. The chain employs TRBV28 and TRBJ2-4; TRBD1 matches 7 bases. The CDR3 sequence is 14 residues long. Germline V lookup: CDR1 MDHEN, CDR2 SYDVKM. V lost 4 bases to trimming and J lost 5 bases; unmatched junction nucleotides: 5. The entire variable domain, with the rest obtained from reference TRBV28 and TRBJ2-4, is as follows: DVKVTQSSRYLVKRTGEKVFLECVQDMDHENMFWYRQDPGLGLRLIYFSYDVKMKEKGDIPEGYSVSREKKERFSLILESASTNQTSMYLCASSYTGDQNIQYFGAGTRLSVL.

J is TRBJ1-4 and V is TRBV5-1; TRBD1 is a possible D gene (6 bases). The CDR3 contains 14 residues. With 0 bases removed from V and 7 bases from J, the gap between germline ends came to 10 bases. The germline CDR1 and CDR2 sequences are SGHRS and YFSETQ. CDR3 in amino acids: CASSLVTGSEKLFF. The CDR3, as DNA: TGCGCCAGCAGCTTGGTCACAGGGAGTGAAAAACTGTTTTTT.

This chain joins TRBV27 and TRBJ2-6, with 8 nucleotides matching TRBD2. This CDR3 is built from 18 residues. Looked up from germline, CDR1 is MNHEY and CDR2 is SMNVEV (reference sequence). After removal of 6 bases from V and 0 bases from J, the junction contained 10 bases not matched to a gene. The CDR3 here is CASSAKAGVLSGANVLTF. CDR3 nucleotide sequence: TGTGCCAGCAGCGCTAAAGCGGGAGTCCTCTCTGGGGCCAACGTCCTGACTTTC.

This clone was observed a few times. The chain is built from TRBV5-1 and TRBJ2-6; D possibly corresponds to TRBD1 (6 bases). CDR3 length equals 19 residues. Between the trimmed V and J ends, which lost 0 bases and 0 bases, there was a span of 16 bases. Germline CDR1 and CDR2: SGHRS and YFSETQ. In DNA, the CDR3 is TGCGCCAGCAGCTTGGAAGCGTATCCGGACAGCTCTGGGGCCAACGTCCTGACTTTC. Encoded protein: CASSLEAYPDSSGANVLTF.

This sequence joins TRBV27 and TRBJ2-3; the D gene is possibly TRBD1 (6 bases). Trimming removed 0 bases from V and 0 bases from J, with 10 bases in between. The V gene's germline CDR1 is MNHEY and CDR2 SMNVEV (reference sequence). The CDR3 has 16 amino acids. The CDR3 reads CASSLSNRVSTDTQYF. CDR3 DNA: TGTGCCAGCAGTTTATCGAACAGGGTTAGCACAGATACGCAGTATTTT.

This clone has only one observation. The chain combines TRBV7-2 with TRBJ1-5, with D possibly being TRBD1 (5 bases). V lost 5 bases and J 5 bases, leaving 13 bases between the germline ends. The CDR3 is made up of 14 amino acids. CDR1 and CDR2 from the germline V gene are SGHTA and FQGNSA. Here the CDR3 DNA reads TGTGCCAGCAGCCTAACAGGAATATATCAGCCCCAGCATTTT. The encoded protein is CASSLTGIYQPQHF.

The chain recombines TRBV19 with TRBJ1-4; D remains unclear. The CDR3 has 13 residues. Germline V CDR1 and CDR2: LNHDA, SQIVND (reference sequence). Between the trimmed V and J ends, which lost 10 bases and 0 bases, there was a span of 9 bases. CDR3 DNA sequence: TGTGCCACTTACGGTACAACTAATGAAAAACTGTTTTTT. Amino acid sequence: CATYGTTNEKLFF.

The gene calls are TRBV19 and TRBJ2-1; 9 nucleotides match TRBD1. This CDR3 contains 15 residues. Germline V CDR1 and CDR2: LNHDA, SQIVND (reference sequence). V shed 7 bases and J 3 bases; nucleotides not matched to a gene: 7. The DNA for the CDR3 is TGTGCCAGTACCATGGACAGGGGAAACTACAATGAGCAGTTCTTC. Translating gives CASTMDRGNYNEQFF.

J is TRBJ2-1 and V is TRBV5-6; D not resolved. The CDR3 runs 11 residues. Deletions cut 2 bases from V and 6 bases from J, with 3 bases between. Germline values: CDR1 SGHDT, CDR2 YYEEEE. CDR3: CASSFSNEQFF. DNA for the CDR3: TGTGCCAGCAGCTTCAGCAATGAGCAGTTCTTC.

This clone has just one count. The J gene is TRBJ1-2, the V gene TRBV14, with TRBD1 identical over 11 bases. With 2 bases clipped from V and 6 bases from J, the junction kept 11 bases outside the gene matches. The CDR3 contains 17 residues. CDR1 and CDR2 (germline): SGHDN, FVKESK. CDR3 in amino acids: CASSQILLDRGRDGYTF. The CDR3 DNA is TGTGCCAGCAGCCAAATACTGCTGGACAGGGGGCGGGATGGCTACACCTTC.

The CDR3 nucleotides are TGTGCCAGTAGTGGCCGGGACACCTATCCGGAGACCCAGTACTTC. Protein product: CASSGRDTYPETQYF. This chain connects TRBV19 to TRBJ2-5; weak D call: TRBD1 (6 bases). Per the germline V gene, CDR1 is LNHDA and CDR2 is SQIVND (reference sequence). V shed 5 bases and J shed 5 bases, with 18 bases lying between them. CDR3 length: 15 amino acids.

The chain recombines TRBV10-3 with TRBJ1-1; D unresolved. V was cut by 3 bases and J by 1 base, with 9 bases left in between. In germline, CDR1 is ENHRY, CDR2 SYGVKD. This CDR3 spans 14 amino acids. The CDR3 loop reads CAISDRVWNTEAFF. The CDR3 coding sequence is TGTGCCATCAGTGATCGGGTCTGGAACACTGAAGCTTTCTTT.

The genes are TRBV5-1 and TRBJ1-2; no clear D gene. The germline V and J ends were trimmed by 7 bases and 7 bases, with 20 bases remaining between them. This CDR3 region has 14 residues. Looked up from germline, CDR1 is SGHRS and CDR2 is YFSETQ. The CDR3 loop is CASAPRGGEGGYTF. DNA of the CDR3: TGCGCCAGCGCCCCCCGAGGAGGAGAAGGTGGCTACACCTTC.

The chain is built from TRBV7-6 and TRBJ2-1; a possible D gene is TRBD1 (6 bases). Trimming removed 2 bases from V and 5 bases from J, with 22 bases in between. CDR3 length: 18 amino acids. Germline CDR1 SGHVS, CDR2 FNYEAQ. CDR3 amino acids: CASSLNPLSGTLNNEQFF. CDR3 nucleotide sequence: TGTGCCAGCAGCTTAAATCCATTGTCCGGGACACTGAACAATGAGCAGTTCTTC.

This clone was observed a few times. CDR3 bases: TGTGCCAGCAGTCCCCTTCAAGAGACCCAGTACTTC. Translating it yields CASSPLQETQYF. V and J are TRBV27 and TRBJ2-5; no clear D. Trimming took 5 bases from V and 2 from J, leaving 6 bases between them. Germline-derived CDR1 and CDR2 are MNHEY and SMNVEV (reference sequence). The CDR3 totals 12 residues.

This clone was found a few times. CDR3: CASNPSGRAEQYF. CDR3 coding DNA: TGTGCCAGCAACCCTAGTGGGAGGGCCGAGCAGTACTTC. The chain combines TRBV5-4 with TRBJ2-7; 7 bases match TRBD2. Germline V gene data show CDR1 as SGHNT and CDR2 as YYREEE (reference sequence). The CDR3 covers 13 residues. Germline trimming cut 6 bases from V and 6 bases from J; bases unmatched to any gene: 9.

The rearrangement links TRBV28 to TRBJ2-5, with D possibly TRBD1 on 6 matching bases. Per the germline V gene, CDR1 is MDHEN and CDR2 is SYDVKM. The V end lost 6 bases, the J end lost 4 bases, and 15 bases lay between the germline ends. CDR3 length equals 14 residues. Here the CDR3 DNA reads TGTGCCAGCAGATCGCCTGGGGGCGGAGAGACCCAGTACTTC. It encodes CASRSPGGGETQYF.

On this clone itself: Other DNA sequences in this sample translate to the same CDR3. This chain connects TRBV4-1 to TRBJ1-1; D might be TRBD1 (5 bases). Per the germline V gene, CDR1 is MGHRA and CDR2 is YSYEKL. The length of the CDR3 is 15 residues. Trimming pared 0 bases from V and 1 base from J, leaving 9 bases between. CDR3 in amino acids: CASSQDIQGNTEAFF. The CDR3 DNA reads TGCGCCAGCAGCCAAGATATCCAGGGGAACACTGAAGCTTTCTTT.

This rearrangement joins TRBV7-9 to TRBJ1-4; D unclear. V was clipped by 3 bases and J by 8 bases, with 10 bases between them. The CDR3 has 13 amino acids. Germline lookup yields CDR1 SEHNR and CDR2 FQNEAQ (reference sequence). CDR3 nucleotides: TGTGCCAGCAGCTTCCCCCCGGACGAAAAACTGTTTTTT. Amino acid sequence: CASSFPPDEKLFF.

This clone has a single count. A junction end diverges from the germline sequence, so it may reflect a read error. The rearrangement uses TRBV12-5 and TRBJ2-6, with no clear D. CDR3 length: 10 amino acids. Germline V gene sequence: CDR1 LGHNT, CDR2 FRNRAP. The CDR3 reads CASGLVGPRW. The CDR3 bases are TGTGCTAGTGGTTTGGTAGGCCCACGATGG.

As regards this clone: One junction end disagrees with the germline gene, perhaps due to a read error. The chain joins TRBV11-2 to TRBJ2-7; D not certain. CDR3 length: 14 residues. Germline values: CDR1 SGHAT, CDR2 FQNNGV. The CDR3: CASSLDLINYEQYF. The DNA for the CDR3 is TGTGCCAGCAGTTTAGACCTAATAAACTACGAGCAGTACTTC.

The rearrangement uses TRBV25-1 and TRBJ1-2; D gene unclear. The CDR3 runs to 17 residues. V dropped 1 base and J dropped 4 bases, with 19 bases sitting between them. In germline, CDR1 is MGHDK, CDR2 SYGVNS. The CDR3 nucleotides are TGTGCCAGCAGTGAATTCGTTACGGGTCGGAGTAGCTATGGCTACACCTTC. It translates to CASSEFVTGRSSYGYTF.

The chain uses TRBV28 and TRBJ1-2, with 10 bases matching TRBD1. With 5 bases clipped from V and 4 bases from J, the junction kept 7 bases outside the gene matches. The CDR3 contains 15 residues. Germline CDR1 and CDR2: MDHEN and SYDVKM. The CDR3 DNA reads TGTGCCAGCAGTCCCTCGGGGACAGGGGCCTATGGCTACACCTTC. The encoded protein is CASSPSGTGAYGYTF.

V gene TRBV28 combines with J gene TRBJ1-3; D not resolved. The germline V gene encodes CDR1 MDHEN and CDR2 SYDVKM. V lost 5 bases to trimming and J lost 0 bases, with 11 bases between them. The CDR3 spans 15 residues. The CDR3, as DNA: TGTGCCAGCAGTCTGGTTGGTGTCTCTGGAAACACCATATATTTT. It translates to CASSLVGVSGNTIYF.